This T cell receptor beta chain was recovered during a study of T cell clonality in common variable immunodeficiency (dated by TCRdb to about 2015). Predominantly Caucasian heritage was noted among both the CVID patients and the healthy controls. From each donor, 5 to 8 ml of heparinized peripheral whole blood was collected. Genomic DNA from adults with common variable immune deficiency (CVID) and from healthy adult controls was the source for sequencing TCRbeta CDR3 repertoires. A total of some 22 healthy adult volunteers (about 12 female and around 10 male; age range about 20 to 75 years, mean age about 34) were included in the control group. To isolate peripheral blood mononuclear cells, diluted blood was subjected to density centrifugation over Hypaque 1077 or Ficoll-Paque. Genomic DNA was extracted from unsorted mononuclear cells by Qiagen column purification or by a centrifugation-based method.

Points the paper makes about the study in general: Correlations of repertoire features with clinical complications were constrained by heterogeneity among patients within the CVID cohort. Increased TCRbeta clonality was found in CVID subjects compared with healthy controls (t-test p = 0.018), with the increase being most characteristic of about a third of subjects. CVID TCRbeta sequences were reported to have fewer deletions and N-nucleotide insertions and to lack highly modified clones with 13 or more V deletions. Fewer TCRbeta clones were shared among CVID subjects than among healthy controls (p < 0.0001). According to the authors, finding the cause of the higher clonality in CVID would require sequencing the repertoires of T cell subpopulations. Even though DNA input was equal, the average per sample came to about 81,820 unique sequences for controls compared with about 30,000 for CVID samples.

For sequencing, equivalent amounts of genomic DNA were input from CVID and control samples. For every sample, a 60 bp segment covering the rearranged TCRbeta CDR3 region was amplified and then sequenced. The immunoSEQ assay, a bias-corrected multiplex PCR combined with high-throughput sequencing, was used for TCRbeta amplification. In the source study's methods: Each unique nucleotide sequence was treated as a clone and annotated with V, D and J genes, copy number and frequency. Sequences were labeled productive if in frame, and non-productive if out of frame or containing stop codons. Clonality was calculated from Shannon's entropy as previously described. The predicted amino acid sequences of productive clones were used to derive the mean CDR3 Kyte-Doolittle hydropathy. The R hclust function was used to hierarchically cluster scaled V gene usage with Manhattan distance and complete linkage. To assess clone sharing by CDR3 amino acid sequence, 12 repertoires per group were resampled over 100 rounds. The repertoires were searched for approximately 70 published EBV-specific and about 250 published CMV-specific TCRbeta sequences. A couple of CVID samples that yielded fewer than 10,000 sequences were excluded from the analysis, so roughly 42 CVID repertoires were retained. This is the immuneACCESS table as TCRdb keeps it, with only in-frame sequences that have V and J called. A part of the clones is gone; compared with another copy, unresolved V genes explain less than half, and the rest is unexplained. The DNA gave D and trimming, while V, J and clone size come from that table. This sample holds 42,000 or so clones in total, without any singletons. Of the sample, around 2.1% is held by the ten largest clones.

Details on this clone: Its cognate antigen has yet to be identified.

Sequences were obtained from peripheral blood mononuclear cells. This sequence was found in a person between 18 and 75 years old in good health.

The DNA read from the CDR3 is TGTGCCAGCAGCTTAGAAGCGACAGGGTTGGGCACCGGGGAG. It translates to CASSLEATGLGTGE. The whole CDR3 protein is CASSLEATGLGTGELFF. Recombination connected TRBV7-6 to TRBJ2-2; 7 bases in the junction line up with TRBD1. The read comes to an end 3 residues before the CDR3 does, leaving the germline J gene to fill in the end. CDR1 is given as SGHVS and CDR2 as FNYEAQ, both from the germline V gene. The CDR3 spans 17 residues, from the cysteine through the phenylalanine. Only the CDR3 bases that were read are kept: 42 of them, in frame from base 1. V is cut back by 1 base and J by 4 bases, with 9 bases in the junction unmatched.